Reported below is one T cell receptor (beta chain). Antigen specificity is unknown. The CDR3 runs 13 residues. The germline V gene has CDR1 SGHNT and CDR2 YENEEA. Trimming removed 0 bases from V and 5 bases from J, with 7 bases in between. The data derive from a study of immune cell composition in non-small cell lung cancer. General study points: In adenocarcinoma, maximal tumour-associated clone frequency tracked TIL tumour reactivity.

TCRdb keeps only in-frame clones here, not all; method: immunoSEQ multiplex PCR. The sample has 5,000 to 7,500 clones; nearly 80% are singletons. The source material was lung tumor tissue. The sequence derives from a human donor with non-small cell lung cancer. The chain is built from TRBV11-3 and TRBJ1-1, with D perhaps matching TRBD1 (5 bases). CDR3 sequence: CASSLETGTEAFF. For the CDR3, the DNA is TGTGCCAGCAGCTTAGAAACAGGAACTGAAGCTTTCTTT.